This T cell receptor beta chain was obtained from a study of T-cell reconstitution after alpha-beta-depleted transplantation in children. In this sample, this clonotype turned up a few times. As it was prepared, the TCRbeta library received unique molecular identifiers. A single record per CDR3 protein comes from TCRdb applying MiXCR to the PCR reads. The table lists a few hundred thousand distinct CDR3 sequences, around 9.7% of them singletons. Trimming at V came to 8 bases and at J to 9 bases, leaving 3 bases not matched to a gene. The CDR3 is 11 amino acids. The V call is TRBV12-3 or TRBV12-4, the J call TRBJ2-1, with 8 bases lining up with TRBD1. Sequencing was performed on PBMCs from the stem cell graft donor, taken from the stem cell graft. The sequence derives from a human donor who donated a stem cell graft to a child with SCID. CDR3 sequence: CASGQGSEQFF. The CDR3 coding sequence is TGTGCCAGCGGACAGGGAAGTGAGCAGTTCTTC.